Below, 14 T cell receptor beta chains from the same sample are listed, as sequenced in a study of blood T cell repertoires in COVID-19 (dated by TCRdb to the early 2020s). Library method: the immunoSEQ multiplex PCR assay. TCRdb mirrors the immuneACCESS table, restricted to in-frame sequences. Some clones are absent from its copies; in checked studies, under half trace to an unresolved V gene, and the reason for the others is unknown. The sample table holds around 100,000 clones, of which 92% were seen once. The leading ten clones occupy 1.5% to 2% of the sample. The sample taken for sequencing was peripheral blood. Every receptor here comes from a woman in her fifties or sixties with COVID-19, enrolled during active disease.

The DNA of the CDR3 is TGCAGCGCGGCGGGGGGGTCCGGCGAGCAGTACTTC. Encoded protein: CSAAGGSGEQYF. The rearrangement joins TRBV29-1 to TRBJ2-7; TRBD2 agrees at 9 bases. V trimming: 7 bases; J trimming: 6 bases; junction bases outside the gene matches: 7. CDR3 length: 12 amino acids. Germline lookup yields CDR1 SQVTM and CDR2 ANQGSEA.

The chain couples TRBV28 to TRBJ2-7; possibly TRBD1 for D (8 bases). The CDR3 is made up of 14 amino acids. CDR1 is MDHEN, CDR2 SYDVKM, per germline. V was clipped by 5 bases and J by 3 bases, with 14 bases between them. As DNA, the CDR3 is TGTGCCAGCAGTGGACAGGGAGGGGTCTACGAGCAGTACTTC. Translation gives CASSGQGGVYEQYF.

The table lists this clone with a count of one. This sequence joins TRBV24-1 and TRBJ2-5; a weak D match, TRBD2 (5 bases). The germline V gene has CDR1 KGHDR and CDR2 SFDVKD. Deletions cut 4 bases from V and 0 bases from J, with 11 bases between. CDR3 size: 15 residues. The CDR3 here is CATSDPGNYQETQYF. The DNA of the CDR3 is TGTGCCACCAGTGACCCCGGGAACTACCAAGAGACCCAGTACTTC.

The V and J genes are TRBV6-1 and TRBJ1-2; D ambiguous. The CDR3 spans 15 residues. Trimming left V 2 bases short and J 4 bases short, with 14 bases between. Germline lookup yields CDR1 MNHNS and CDR2 SASEGT. The CDR3 DNA sequence: TGTGCCAGCAGTGAACAGATGAGGAACCCCTATGGCTACACCTTC. Amino acid sequence: CASSEQMRNPYGYTF.

This chain links TRBV27 with TRBJ2-7, with 7 bases identical to TRBD1. The CDR3 has 15 amino acids. CDR1 and CDR2 from the germline V gene are MNHEY and SMNVEV (reference sequence). After removal of 1 base from V and 11 bases from J, the junction contained 14 bases not matched to a gene. This CDR3 reads CASSLWTGGFAREYF. DNA of the CDR3: TGTGCCAGCAGTTTATGGACAGGTGGTTTTGCTAGGGAGTACTTC.

This chain connects TRBV27 to TRBJ1-2; TRBD1 matches at 7 bases. The CDR3 has 16 residues. Germline CDR1 MNHEY, CDR2 SMNVEV (reference sequence). Trimming cost V 9 bases and J 1 base; bases outside gene matches: 14. CDR3 nucleotides: TGTGCCAGTTCCAGACAGGGTGGGCCCCTTAACTATGGCTACACCTTC. Its protein is CASSRQGGPLNYGYTF.

The chain joins TRBV11-3 to TRBJ1-1; D is unclear. Between the trimmed V and J ends, which lost 4 bases and 1 base, there was a span of 7 bases. This CDR3 has 13 residues. Germline-derived CDR1 and CDR2 are SGHNT and YENEEA. The CDR3 DNA sequence: TGTGCCAGCAGCTCTGAGGGGAACACTGAAGCTTTCTTT. Translating it yields CASSSEGNTEAFF.

The chain has TRBV11-2 and TRBJ1-4; perhaps TRBD1 as D (6 bases). Germline V gene sequence: CDR1 SGHAT, CDR2 FQNNGV. The V gene lost 8 bases and the J gene lost 5 bases, with 12 bases spanning the gap. CDR3 length equals 13 residues. The CDR3 DNA reads TGTGCCAGCCATACAGGGCCCAATGAAAAACTGTTTTTT. Translating it yields CASHTGPNEKLFF. The variable domain in full, completed from reference TRBV11-2 and TRBJ1-4, reads EAGVAQSPRYKIIEKRQSVAFWCNPISGHATLYWYQQILGQGPKLLIQFQNNGVVDDSQLPKDRFSAERLKGVDSTLKIQPAKLEDSAVYLCASHTGPNEKLFFGSGTQLSVL.

The rearrangement joins TRBV6-6 to TRBJ1-4, with TRBD1 matching over 7 bases. CDR3 size: 14 residues. CDR1 and CDR2 (germline): MNHNY, SVGAGI (reference sequence). Trimming removed 2 bases from V and 10 bases from J; junction bases left unmatched: 7. The CDR3 reads CASSYVGGSGKLFF. In DNA form, the CDR3 reads TGTGCCAGCAGTTACGTAGGGGGCTCAGGAAAACTGTTTTTT.

This clone is a singleton in its sample. The chain uses TRBV7-9 and TRBJ2-5, with TRBD1 matching 7 bases. The ends lost 2 bases at V and 4 bases at J; junction bases unmatched: 1. Per the germline V gene, CDR1 is SEHNR and CDR2 is FQNEAQ (reference sequence). The CDR3 has 13 amino acids. CDR3 in amino acids: CASSLQGVETQYF. The CDR3 DNA reads TGTGCCAGCAGCTTACAGGGGGTAGAGACCCAGTACTTC.

The chain has TRBV10-3 and TRBJ2-7; 9 bases are shared with TRBD1. This CDR3 has 14 residues. The junction had 8 bases not matched to a gene; V was cut back by 5 bases and J by 6 bases. Per germline, CDR1 ENHRY and CDR2 SYGVKD. The CDR3 region is CAISWETGGGEQYF. Written as DNA, the CDR3 is TGTGCCATCAGTTGGGAGACAGGGGGAGGCGAGCAGTACTTC.

The genes are TRBV5-1 and TRBJ2-3; 8 bases map to TRBD2. Trimming took 2 bases from V and 6 from J; bases not matched to a gene: 5. This CDR3 region has 14 residues. CDR1 is SGHRS, CDR2 YFSETQ, per germline. The CDR3 region is CASSLGGGIDTQYF. The CDR3 DNA reads TGCGCCAGCAGCTTAGGCGGGGGGATTGATACGCAGTATTTT.

The chain links TRBV7-2 to TRBJ2-3; possibly TRBD2 for D (6 bases). V was clipped by 0 bases and J by 5 bases, with 15 bases between them. Per germline, CDR1 SGHTA and CDR2 FQGNSA. The CDR3 has 16 residues. The CDR3 DNA sequence: TGTGCCAGCAGCTTAGCGGGGGGTAGCACGGGAGATACGCAGTATTTT. Encoded protein: CASSLAGGSTGDTQYF.

This clone appeared a single time. The chain carries TRBV6-4 and TRBJ1-2, with 7 bases fitting TRBD1. Germline V gives CDR1 MRHNA, CDR2 SNTAGT. The CDR3 runs to 13 residues. The V and J ends lost 6 bases and 7 bases, in that order; junction bases with no gene match: 8. The CDR3 sequence: CASSPDRVGGYTF. For the CDR3, the DNA is TGTGCCAGCAGCCCCGACAGGGTTGGTGGCTACACCTTC.